The text below deals with one T cell receptor (beta chain). Its antigen remains unidentified. Unique molecular identifiers were used to barcode this TCRbeta library. One entry per CDR3 protein results from TCRdb running MiXCR on the PCR reads. The table has 400,000 to 450,000 distinct CDR3 sequences, over 40% seen once; the top ten hold around a quarter. The source of the sample is a study of T-cell reconstitution after alpha-beta-depleted transplantation in children. Study results and caveats: A year had passed since transplant, and T-cell counts and diversity by then came mostly from newly produced T cells.

Germline values: CDR1 KGHDR, CDR2 SFDVKD. This CDR3 contains 15 residues. V lost 3 bases to trimming and J lost 1 base; unmatched junction nucleotides: 3. Sequencing was performed on PBMCs, taken before TCRalphabeta/CD19-depleted stem cell transplant. This sequence joins TRBV24-1 and TRBJ2-3; 7 bases match TRBD2. This receptor was identified in a girl aged 2-10 years with aplastic anemia, due to receive a stem cell transplant. The CDR3 DNA reads as TGTGCCACCAGTGATGTCGCGGGGGGCACAGATACGCAGTATTTT. This translates into CATSDVAGGTDTQYF.